This T cell receptor (beta chain) was retrieved from a study of blood T cell repertoires in COVID-19. The J segment lost 4 bases and the V segment lost 4 bases, leaving 16 bases of the junction unmatched. Germline CDR1 and CDR2: KGHSH and LQKENI. The CDR3 sequence is 18 residues long. Sequenced by immunoSEQ multiplex PCR; TCRdb stores in-frame clones only, minus some. The sample lists about 160,000 clones; roughly four fifths were seen once. V is TRBV18 and J is TRBJ2-5, with 9 bases aligning to TRBD2. This receptor was obtained from a human donor in a cohort sampled during active COVID-19. Sample: peripheral blood. Written as DNA, the CDR3 is TGTGCCAGCTCACGAGACAGGAGAGCGGGGGGCTTTGCAGAGACCCAGTACTTC. This encodes CASSRDRRAGGFAETQYF.